This note documents a single TCR beta chain sequence. The length of the CDR3 is 14 residues. Trimming shortened V by 2 bases and J by 0 bases, and 5 bases separated the two germline ends. Germline V CDR1 and CDR2: MGHRA, YSYEKL. The record originates from a study of cytomegalovirus exposure and HLA in healthy donors. The PCR had 60 Vbeta and 13 Jbeta primers. Profiled with immunoSEQ multiplex PCR; TCRdb holds only in-frame clones, not every one. This sample has about 100,000 clones, with 65% to 80% found just once. Source material: PBMCs. This receptor was identified in a man in his forties in good health and CMV-seropositive. V usage is TRBV4-1 and J usage is TRBJ1-5, with D hard to call. For the CDR3, the DNA is TGCGCCAGCAGCCAACCCTATAGCAATCAGCCCCAGCATTTT. This gives the protein CASSQPYSNQPQHF.